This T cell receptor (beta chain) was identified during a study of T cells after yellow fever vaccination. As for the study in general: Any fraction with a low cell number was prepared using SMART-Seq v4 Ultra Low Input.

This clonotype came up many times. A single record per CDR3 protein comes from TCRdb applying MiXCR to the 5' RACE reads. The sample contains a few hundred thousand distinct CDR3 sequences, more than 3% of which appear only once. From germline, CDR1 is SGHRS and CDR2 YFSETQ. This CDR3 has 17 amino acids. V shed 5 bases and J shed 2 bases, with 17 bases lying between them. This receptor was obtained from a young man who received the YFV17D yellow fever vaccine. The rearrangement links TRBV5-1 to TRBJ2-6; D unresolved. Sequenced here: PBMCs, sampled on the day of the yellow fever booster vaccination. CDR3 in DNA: TGCGCCAGCAGTATCAGGACCCGAATCGCTGGGGCCAACGTCCTGACTTTC. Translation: CASSIRTRIAGANVLTF.